The 17 T cell receptor beta chains below were found in one sample sequenced in a study of T cell responses to AZD1222 COVID-19 vaccine. Repertoires were generated with immunoSEQ multiplex PCR, while TCRdb's copy carries only in-frame clones and drops some. The sample consists of around 140,000 clones, 85% of them appearing once. The sample here was peripheral blood, taken 28 days after the second dose of the MenACWY control vaccine. These receptor sequences come from an adult who received the MenACWY meningococcal vaccine as a control.

V gene TRBV19 combines with J gene TRBJ2-7; D possibly uses TRBD1 or TRBD2 (5 bases each). In germline, CDR1 is LNHDA, CDR2 SQIVND (reference sequence). The CDR3 extends over 14 amino acids. The ends were cut back, 7 bases at V and 3 bases at J, with 16 bases in the middle. The CDR3 protein is CASTTGAGRYEQYF. The CDR3 DNA follows: TGTGCCAGTACCACCGGGGCGGGTCGCTACGAGCAGTACTTC.

The rearrangement links TRBV28 to TRBJ1-4; no clear D. V lost 2 bases and J 4 bases, leaving 5 bases between the germline ends. This CDR3 has 13 amino acids. From germline, CDR1 is MDHEN and CDR2 SYDVKM. CDR3 coding DNA: TGTGCCAGCAGTTTAATTTATAATGAAAAACTGTTTTTT. It is translated as CASSLIYNEKLFF.

This clone was recorded a few times. CDR3 in DNA: TGTGCCTGTGCAGTCGGGGCCCCCGGGGGAGGCACCATATATTTT. This gives the protein CACAVGAPGGGTIYF. The chain joins TRBV19 to TRBJ1-3, with a weak D call TRBD1 (5 bases). This CDR3 comprises 15 residues. V lost 11 bases, J lost 9 bases, and 26 bases lay in between. Germline loops: CDR1 LNHDA, CDR2 SQIVND (reference sequence).

The chain couples TRBV28 to TRBJ1-5; possible D gene TRBD1, 5 bases. This CDR3 is built from 15 residues. Trimming cost V 6 bases and J 1 base, with 13 bases left between them. The V gene's germline CDR1 is MDHEN and CDR2 SYDVKM. The CDR3 is CASSLGEGSNQPQHF. The CDR3 bases are TGTGCCAGCAGCCTTGGCGAGGGGAGCAATCAGCCCCAGCATTTT.

The chain employs TRBV11-2 and TRBJ1-1; weak D call: TRBD1 (6 bases). The CDR3 is made up of 15 amino acids. The V and J ends lost 5 bases and 3 bases respectively, with 16 bases between them. Germline V lookup: CDR1 SGHAT, CDR2 FQNNGV. In DNA form, the CDR3 reads TGTGCCAGCAGCAGGGGGTTCCCAAGGGACACTGAAGCTTTCTTT. Its translation: CASSRGFPRDTEAFF.

The V call is TRBV9, the J call TRBJ1-6; tentatively, D is TRBD1 (5 bases). The CDR3 loop spans 14 amino acids. Trimming shortened V by 1 base and J by 8 bases, and 10 bases separated the two germline ends. CDR1 SGDLS and CDR2 YYNGEE come from the germline V gene. The CDR3 sequence is CASSVTRDDSPLHF. For the CDR3, the DNA is TGTGCCAGCAGCGTAACGAGGGACGATTCACCCCTCCACTTT. Filled out from reference TRBV9 and TRBJ1-6, the complete variable domain reads DSGVTQTPKHLITATGQRVTLRCSPRSGDLSVYWYQQSLDQGLQFLIQYYNGEERAKGNILERFSAQQFPDLHSELNLSSLELGDSALYFCASSVTRDDSPLHFGNGTRLTVT.

The chain recombines TRBV9 with TRBJ2-1; possibly TRBD1 for D (5 bases). CDR3 length equals 13 residues. With 3 bases removed from V and 5 bases from J, the gap between germline ends came to 9 bases. Germline assignment: CDR1 SGDLS and CDR2 YYNGEE. CDR3 protein: CASSAQGDNEQFF. Written as DNA, the CDR3 is TGTGCCAGCAGCGCGCAAGGGGACAATGAGCAGTTCTTC.

In its sample, this clone was seen once. The chain links TRBV5-1 to TRBJ2-1; 11 nucleotides align to TRBD2. The CDR3 runs 18 residues. Looked up from germline, CDR1 is SGHRS and CDR2 is YFSETQ. V lost 3 bases, J lost 2 bases, and 10 bases stayed unmatched. The CDR3 nucleotides are TGCGCCAGCAGCTCATGGGAGCTAGCGGGGGGTCCCTACAATGAGCAGTTCTTC. Encoded protein: CASSSWELAGGPYNEQFF.

This clone is a singleton in its sample. The chain employs TRBV7-2 and TRBJ1-2; possible D gene TRBD1, 5 bases. V dropped 5 bases and J dropped 5 bases, with 9 bases sitting between them. Germline V gives CDR1 SGHTA, CDR2 FQGNSA. There are 12 residues in the CDR3. CDR3 nucleotides: TGTGCCAGCAGCCGGGGGGGGTATGGCTACACCTTC. Protein product: CASSRGGYGYTF.

On this clone itself: Germline is not matched at one junction end, which may reflect a read error. The chain couples TRBV7-7 to TRBJ2-1, with 15 bases fitting TRBD2. The CDR3 runs to 15 residues. Germline values: CDR1 SSHAT, CDR2 FNYEAQ (reference sequence). The CDR3 region is CASSPGLAGGDEQFF. For the CDR3, the DNA is TGTGCTAGCAGCCCAGGACTAGCGGGAGGGGATGAGCAGTTCTTC.

The V gene is TRBV29-1, the J gene TRBJ2-2, with a tentative D call TRBD1 (5 bases). There are 16 residues in the CDR3. The germline V and J ends were trimmed by 2 bases and 6 bases, with 19 bases remaining between them. Germline-derived CDR1 and CDR2 are SQVTM and ANQGSEA. Here the CDR3 reads CSVEKSRDVGAGELFF. DNA of the CDR3: TGCAGCGTTGAAAAGAGCAGGGATGTAGGGGCCGGGGAGCTGTTTTTT.

The chain carries TRBV6-5 and TRBJ2-1; D possibly matches TRBD1 or TRBD2 (6 bases each). The germline gives CDR1 MNHEY, CDR2 SVGAGI. CDR3 length: 15 amino acids. The V end was cut by 6 bases, the J end by 1 base, with 13 bases between. CDR3 bases: TGTGCCAGCAGGAGGGGGGTCCTTTCCTACAATGAGCAGTTCTTC. The encoded protein is CASRRGVLSYNEQFF.

The V and J genes are TRBV28 and TRBJ1-2; no firm D call. The CDR3 consists of 12 residues. The germline V gene encodes CDR1 MDHEN and CDR2 SYDVKM. Trimming took 4 bases from V and 4 from J, leaving 7 bases between them. The CDR3 reads CASSSTFYGYTF. CDR3 bases: TGTGCCAGCAGTTCGACATTCTATGGCTACACCTTC.

CDR3 DNA: TGTGCCAGCAAGACTCATGACTCACCCCTCCACTTT. Translated, it gives CASKTHDSPLHF. V is TRBV25-1 and J is TRBJ1-6; D is uncertain. CDR1 and CDR2 from the germline V gene are MGHDK and SYGVNS. This CDR3 is built from 12 residues. The ends were cut back, 7 bases at V and 10 bases at J, with 11 bases in the middle.

V gene TRBV5-5 combines with J gene TRBJ2-7; 7 nucleotides match TRBD1. CDR3 size: 18 residues. Trimming took 1 base from V and 6 from J; bases not matched to a gene: 19. The germline CDR1 and CDR2 sequences are SGHKS and YYEKEE (reference sequence). The CDR3: CASSLSLTNRGFNGEQYF. DNA of the CDR3: TGTGCCAGCAGCTTGTCTCTGACAAACAGGGGTTTTAATGGCGAGCAGTACTTC.

V gene TRBV5-4 combines with J gene TRBJ2-5, with TRBD2 as a possible D gene (5 bases). Per germline, CDR1 SGHNT and CDR2 YYREEE (reference sequence). The V end was cut by 0 bases, the J end by 5 bases, with 11 bases between. This CDR3 is built from 14 residues. As DNA, the CDR3 is TGTGCCAGCAGCTTGGGTCTAGCTGCGGAGACCCAGTACTTC. Protein: CASSLGLAAETQYF.

This chain joins TRBV11-2 and TRBJ1-2; D is unclear. This CDR3 spans 14 amino acids. Trimming removed 5 bases at V and 8 bases at J, with 18 bases between. Per germline, CDR1 SGHAT and CDR2 FQNNGV. The CDR3, as DNA: TGTGCCAGCAGCCTCGAGGGCCTTTTGGGGGGCTACACCTTC. It encodes CASSLEGLLGGYTF.